This T cell receptor (beta chain) is from a study of blood T cells in healthy people across ages. A second about 7 to 11 cycle PCR used barcoded and J-beta primers. TCRdb re-derived calls from the 5' RACE reads in MiXCR, one entry per CDR3 protein. The table includes about 640,000 distinct CDR3 sequences, about 53% detected once. General study results and limits: Estimated diversity, derived from one million T cells, was regarded as an underestimate.

This clonotype was counted between two and nine times. What it binds is not known. Per the germline V gene, CDR1 is MNHEY and CDR2 is SVGAGI. The V end lost 5 bases, the J end lost 3 bases, and 14 bases lay between the germline ends. The CDR3 has 14 amino acids. This sequence was found in a man aged 55-75 years in good health. Specimen: blood. This chain joins TRBV6-5 and TRBJ2-7, with D perhaps given as TRBD1 or TRBD2 (6 bases each). The CDR3 is CASSNPGGNYEQYF. Here the CDR3 DNA reads TGTGCCAGCAGTAATCCCGGGGGCAACTACGAGCAGTACTTC.